This T cell receptor (beta chain) was sequenced in a study of early T cells in non-severe SARS-CoV-2 infection (TCRdb year 2021). A note on the overall study: Bulk RNA from unsorted whole blood was used for TCR sequencing, so alpha and beta chains could not be paired. What the study reported, not specific to this receptor: VDJdb matching was skewed toward anti-spike CD8 responses and likely underestimated virus-specific expansions by missing private and CD4 specificities.

Regarding this clonotype: The antigen it recognizes is unknown. The record has no base qualities; no much larger clone is one base away.

Set within a cohort of healthcare workers in London, UK, this nested case-control study involved weekly PCR testing of nasopharyngeal swabs along with blood sampling. Healthcare workers were recruited between 23 and 31 March 2020, during the week of the UK lockdown, and were followed weekly for up to roughly 15 weeks. At the junction V is shortened by 4 bases and J by 2 bases, with 9 bases in between. Taken from cysteine to phenylalanine, the CDR3 has 13 residues. Only the CDR3 portion is preserved as DNA: 39 bases, with reading frame beginning at the first base. Per the germline V gene, SGHRS is the CDR1 and YFSETQ is the CDR2. Library prep was done by 5' RACE. The instrument was a NextSeq 500. To correct for sequencing error and PCR bias, the TCR library protocol tagged individual cDNA molecules with unique molecular identifiers. Both TCR alpha and beta chains were sequenced, and tight co-correlation was observed between alpha and beta sequence abundances in each sample. The study's processing was this. Decombinator V4 was used to perform V gene, J gene and CDR3 annotation of TCR sequences. Expanded TCRs were defined as changing significantly between any two time points under a Poisson model with p below 0.0001. TCR abundances were normalised to the total number of TCRs sequenced in each sample and reported as counts per million. TRAV1-2 paired with TRAJ12, TRAJ20 or TRAJ33 defined MAIT TCRs, while TRAV10 paired with TRAJ18 defined iNKT TCRs. VDJdb, accessed on 1 November 2021, was searched for TCRs annotated for CMV, EBV and SARS-CoV-2, and TCRs annotated for more than one antigen were excluded. TCRdb reanalyzed the raw reads on its own, using fastp at Q25 for trimming and MiXCR for clone calling, and kept in-frame beta chains. Under each unique CDR3 protein, matching rows form one entry showing the most common genes and DNA. These V and J calls originate from TCRdb's pipeline instead of the authors' own analysis. Present in this sample are approximately 70,000 distinct CDR3 sequences, roughly 13% of which were seen just once. The top ten clonotypes cover more than 12% of the sample.

This TCR was sampled from an adult who was a healthcare worker with PCR-confirmed SARS-CoV-2 infection or an uninfected control (not recorded which). Sequencing was performed on whole blood. Recombination connected TRBV5-1 to TRBJ2-5; the D gene is not confidently resolved. The CDR3 region reads CASSMAGQETQYF. The nucleotide sequence is TGCGCCAGCAGCATGGCTGGTCAAGAGACCCAGTACTTC.